This TCR beta chain comes out of a study of CD8 T cells in ankylosing spondylitis. Overall study results and limits: Disease-associated clones were CD8+ and fairly uncommon in peripheral blood. Significantly higher representation of disease-linked clones was reported for matched ankylosing spondylitis synovial fluid. Ankylosing spondylitis blood appeared to be characterized by a TCR beta motif of roughly eight highly homologous variants.

In making TCR beta libraries, quantitative 5'-RACE with molecular barcodes was used. TCRdb passed the 5' RACE reads through MiXCR, listing each CDR3 protein once. The sample has roughly 280,000 distinct CDR3 sequences, about 20% seen once. Germline values: CDR1 DFQATT, CDR2 SNEGSKA (reference sequence). CDR3 size: 13 residues. V dropped 5 bases and J dropped 5; count of bases not matched to a gene: 6. This clonotype was seen ten or more times. The antigen is undetermined. The sequence was obtained from a male donor with ankylosing spondylitis or in good health (not recorded which). This chain uses TRBV20-1 with TRBJ2-5, with 9 bases matching TRBD2. Sequencing input: blood, either unsorted or a sorted T cell fraction (not recorded which). This CDR3 is CSARVSGGETQYF. For the CDR3, the DNA is TGCAGTGCTCGGGTTAGCGGGGGTGAGACCCAGTACTTC.